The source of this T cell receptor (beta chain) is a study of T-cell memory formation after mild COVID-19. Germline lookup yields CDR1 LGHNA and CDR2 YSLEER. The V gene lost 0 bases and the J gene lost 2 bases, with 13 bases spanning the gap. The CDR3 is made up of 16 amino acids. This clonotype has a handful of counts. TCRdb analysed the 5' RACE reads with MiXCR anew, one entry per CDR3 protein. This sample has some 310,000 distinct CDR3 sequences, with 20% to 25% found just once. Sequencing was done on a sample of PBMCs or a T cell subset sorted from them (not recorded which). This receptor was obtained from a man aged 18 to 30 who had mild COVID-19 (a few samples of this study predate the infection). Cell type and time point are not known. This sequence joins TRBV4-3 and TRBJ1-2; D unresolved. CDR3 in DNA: TGCGCCAGCAGCCAAGATGGGGTCACACACAACTATGGCTACACCTTC. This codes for CASSQDGVTHNYGYTF.